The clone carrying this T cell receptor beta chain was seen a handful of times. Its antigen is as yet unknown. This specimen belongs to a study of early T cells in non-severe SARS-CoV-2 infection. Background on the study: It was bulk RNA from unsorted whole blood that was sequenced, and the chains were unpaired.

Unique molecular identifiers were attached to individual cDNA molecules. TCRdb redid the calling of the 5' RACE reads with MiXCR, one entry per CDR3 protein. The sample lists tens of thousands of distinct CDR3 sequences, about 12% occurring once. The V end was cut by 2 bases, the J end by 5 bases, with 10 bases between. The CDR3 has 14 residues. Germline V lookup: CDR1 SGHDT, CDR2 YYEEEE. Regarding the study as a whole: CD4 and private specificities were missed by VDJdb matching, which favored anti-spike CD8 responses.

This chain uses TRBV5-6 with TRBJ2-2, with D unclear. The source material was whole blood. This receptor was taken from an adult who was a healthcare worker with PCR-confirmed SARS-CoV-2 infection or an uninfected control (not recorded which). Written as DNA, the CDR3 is TGTGCCAGCAGCTTAGGAAGGTATACCGGGGAGCTGTTTTTT. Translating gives CASSLGRYTGELFF.